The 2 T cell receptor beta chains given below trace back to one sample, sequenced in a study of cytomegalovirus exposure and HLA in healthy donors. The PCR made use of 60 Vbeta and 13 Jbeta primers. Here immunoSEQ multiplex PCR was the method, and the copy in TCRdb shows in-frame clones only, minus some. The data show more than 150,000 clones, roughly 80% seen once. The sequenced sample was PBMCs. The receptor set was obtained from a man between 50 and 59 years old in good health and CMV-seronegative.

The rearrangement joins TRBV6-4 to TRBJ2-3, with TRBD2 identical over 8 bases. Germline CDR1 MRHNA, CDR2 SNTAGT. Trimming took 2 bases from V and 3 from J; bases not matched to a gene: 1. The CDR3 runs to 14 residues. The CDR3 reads CASSDRGGTDTQYF. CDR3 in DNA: TGTGCCAGCAGTGACCGGGGGGGGACAGATACGCAGTATTTT.

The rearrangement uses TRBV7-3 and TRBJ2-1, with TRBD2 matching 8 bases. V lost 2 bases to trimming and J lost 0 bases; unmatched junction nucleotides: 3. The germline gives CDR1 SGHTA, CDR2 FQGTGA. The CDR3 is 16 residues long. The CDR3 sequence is CASSLSAGVSYNEQFF. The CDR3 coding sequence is TGTGCCAGCAGCTTATCAGCGGGGGTCTCCTACAATGAGCAGTTCTTC.